These 17 T cell receptor beta chains originate from one sample sequenced in a study of T cells expressing NK-cell markers. From the 5' RACE reads, TCRdb lists one entry per CDR3 protein and no DNA. The sample table sets out about 380,000 distinct CDR3 sequences. Sample: blood T cells: a sorted CD56 or NKG2C T cell subset, CD4+ or CD8+ T cells, or bulk PBMC T cells (not recorded which). Receptors originate from a man aged 18-75 years in good health.

V is TRBV11-2 and J is TRBJ1-6. The CDR3 extends over 18 amino acids. Looked up from germline, CDR1 is SGHAT and CDR2 is FQNNGV. CDR3: CASSLYPPRSSYNSPLHF.

This chain uses TRBV20-1 with TRBJ2-5. The CDR3 has 11 residues. The germline V gene encodes CDR1 DFQATT and CDR2 SNEGSKA (reference sequence). Here the CDR3 reads CSAGVSETQYF.

The V gene is TRBV11-2, the J gene TRBJ2-1. Germline V gene lookup returns CDR1 SGHAT and CDR2 FQNNGV. This CDR3 comprises 14 residues. CDR3 in amino acids: CASSLGPSYNEQFF.

The V and J genes are TRBV7-9 and TRBJ1-1; checking the TCRdb D call of TRBD1 is not possible without DNA. The CDR3 contains 14 residues. Germline CDR1 reads SEHNR; CDR2 reads FQNEAQ (reference sequence). CDR3 loop: CASSPVGERLGAFF. The full variable domain, with the rest looked up from reference TRBV7-9 and TRBJ1-1, is DTGVSQNPRHKITKRGQNVTFRCDPISEHNRLYWYRQTLGQGPEFLTYFQNEAQLEKSRLLSDRFSAERPKGSFSTLEIQRTEQGDSAMYLCASSPVGERLGAFFGQGTRLTVV.

The chain employs TRBV28 and TRBJ2-5; absent DNA, TCRdb's TRBD2 call cannot be checked. CDR1 is MDHEN, CDR2 SYDVKM, per germline. CDR3 length: 16 amino acids. The CDR3 here is CASKLAGGRLPETQYF.

V and J are TRBV12-3 or TRBV12-4 and TRBJ2-3; there is no DNA to check the TCRdb D call of TRBD2. The CDR3 is 12 residues long. The CDR3 spells CASRRSGDTQYF.

This rearrangement joins TRBV28 to TRBJ2-7; TCRdb's D gene call, TRBD2, goes unchecked for lack of DNA. Germline values: CDR1 MDHEN, CDR2 SYDVKM. The CDR3 sequence is 18 residues long. CDR3 residues: CASSFPLVIGPPVYEQYF. Using reference TRBV28 and TRBJ2-7 for the parts outside the CDR3, the full variable domain is DVKVTQSSRYLVKRTGEKVFLECVQDMDHENMFWYRQDPGLGLRLIYFSYDVKMKEKGDIPEGYSVSREKKERFSLILESASTNQTSMYLCASSFPLVIGPPVYEQYFGPGTRLTVT.

V and J are TRBV12-3 or TRBV12-4 and TRBJ2-3; TCRdb's D call of TRBD2 is untestable without DNA. This CDR3 is built from 14 residues. The CDR3 sequence is CALLAGGVPDTQYF.

The chain uses TRBV2 and TRBJ2-7; TCRdb outputs TRBD1, but without DNA this stays unchecked. The CDR3 contains 14 residues. Germline assignment: CDR1 SNHLY and CDR2 FYNNEI. The CDR3 spells CASRLGQGAYEQYF.

V usage is TRBV12-3 or TRBV12-4 and J usage is TRBJ1-2. The CDR3 extends over 14 amino acids. The CDR3 protein is CASSGITATYGYTF.

The chain joins TRBV15 to TRBJ2-3; the TCRdb call, TRBD2, lacks DNA for checking. This CDR3 spans 18 amino acids. CDR1 and CDR2 from the germline V gene are LNHNV and YYDKDF (reference sequence). The CDR3 protein is CATSRDYWRGVNTDTQYF.

This CDR3 is CASSPRQGTLYEQYF. The chain combines TRBV18 with TRBJ2-7; the D gene TCRdb calls, TRBD1, cannot be checked with no DNA. The CDR3 is made up of 15 amino acids. Germline V CDR1 and CDR2: KGHSH, LQKENI.

V is TRBV5-1 and J is TRBJ2-3; TCRdb's D call of TRBD2 is untestable without DNA. Germline V lookup: CDR1 SGHRS, CDR2 YFSETQ. The CDR3 covers 16 residues. The CDR3 spells CASSSGLATSTDTQYF.

This chain links TRBV7-2 with TRBJ2-7; TCRdb lists TRBD1, though no DNA is available to test this call. This CDR3 has 15 amino acids. CDR1 and CDR2 (germline): SGHTA, FQGNSA. CDR3 amino acids: CASSPHGAGVYEQYF.

V gene TRBV7-2 combines with J gene TRBJ2-1; TCRdb's D call, TRBD2, is unchecked because there is no DNA. The CDR3 spans 16 residues. CDR1 is SGHTA and CDR2 is FQGNSA in the germline V gene. CDR3 protein: CASSYTKGSAYNEQFF.

The chain joins TRBV5-5 to TRBJ1-2; absent DNA, TCRdb's TRBD1 call cannot be checked. CDR3 length equals 13 residues. CDR1 and CDR2 from the germline V gene are SGHKS and YYEKEE (reference sequence). CDR3 sequence: CASSRAGDYGYTF.

The chain employs TRBV5-1 and TRBJ1-2; absent DNA, TCRdb's TRBD1 call cannot be checked. CDR1 is SGHRS and CDR2 is YFSETQ in the germline V gene. The CDR3 totals 16 residues. The chain's CDR3 is CASRSGGPGQGLGYTF.